This T cell receptor beta chain was retrieved from a study of blood T cells in healthy people across ages. With a J-beta primer mix and a sample-barcoded 5' primer, a second PCR ran about 7 to 12 cycles. TCRdb called the 5' RACE reads again in MiXCR, with one record for every CDR3 protein. The sample holds fewer than 600,000 distinct CDR3 sequences, roughly a quarter seen once. In this sample, this clonotype turned up a few times. The CDR3 length is 17 residues. CDR1 is MNHEY and CDR2 is SVGAGI in the germline V gene. The trim removed 0 bases at V and 3 bases at J, leaving 7 bases unmatched. This sample also appeared in a second study, on T cells of mothers and their children. That report adds: Related pairs of mothers and children showed slightly higher, non-significant overlap versus unrelated pairs.

This receptor was obtained from a boy aged 2 to 10 in good health. This rearrangement joins TRBV6-5 to TRBJ2-1, with 8 bases fitting TRBD2. The sample was blood. Here the CDR3 DNA reads TGTGCCAGCAGTTACTCGATGCAGCGGGAGTACTACAATGAGCAGTTCTTC. Translation gives CASSYSMQREYYNEQFF.